Following are 29 T cell receptor beta chains from one sample sequenced in a study of blood T cell repertoires in COVID-19 (dated by TCRdb to 2020 to 2022). Libraries were prepared through the immunoSEQ multiplex PCR assay. TCRdb took this table from immuneACCESS and kept in-frame rearrangements with V and J called. Such tables lack part of the clones; where checked against another copy, unresolved V genes explain under half of the gap, and the rest is unexplained. The sample table lists fewer than 500,000 clones, approximately 90% of them with a count of one. The top ten constitute around 4.4% of the sample. Sequencing was carried out using peripheral blood. These receptors were collected from a woman aged 25 to 39 with acute or convalescent COVID-19.

The chain employs TRBV28 and TRBJ2-1, with 13 bases that match TRBD2. V shed 3 bases and J 6 bases; nucleotides not matched to a gene: 2. Germline V gives CDR1 MDHEN, CDR2 SYDVKM. There are 15 residues in the CDR3. Here the CDR3 reads CASSFGTSGTNEQFF. In DNA, the CDR3 is TGTGCCAGCAGTTTTGGGACTAGCGGGACCAATGAGCAGTTCTTC.

The gene calls are TRBV14 and TRBJ2-3; possibly TRBD2 for D (7 bases). The germline gives CDR1 SGHDN, CDR2 FVKESK. CDR3 length equals 17 residues. Trimming took 0 bases from V and 2 from J, leaving 15 bases between them. The CDR3 region is CASSQDIRGASTDTQYF. The DNA of the CDR3 is TGTGCCAGCAGCCAAGATATTCGGGGGGCCTCCACAGATACGCAGTATTTT.

The chain couples TRBV14 to TRBJ1-2; 11 nucleotides agree with TRBD1. CDR3 size: 14 residues. Germline-derived CDR1 and CDR2 are SGHDN and FVKESK. The junction had 4 bases not matched to a gene; V was cut back by 3 bases and J by 7 bases. The CDR3 here is CASSQDRGRGGYTF. DNA of the CDR3: TGTGCCAGCAGCCAGGACAGGGGGCGAGGTGGCTACACCTTC.

The chain carries TRBV5-6 and TRBJ2-7, with a weak D call TRBD2 (6 bases). This CDR3 is built from 13 residues. Per germline, CDR1 SGHDT and CDR2 YYEEEE. V lost 4 bases, J lost 7 bases, and 15 bases lay in between. Written as DNA, the CDR3 is TGTGCCAGCAGCCGCGACACGGCGGGGGAGCAGTACTTC. Its protein product is CASSRDTAGEQYF. The full variable domain, in which reference TRBV5-6 and TRBJ2-7 provide the parts outside the CDR3, is DAGVTQSPTHLIKTRGQQVTLRCSPKSGHDTVSWYQQALGQGPQFIFQYYEEEERQRGNFPDRFSGHQFPNYSSELNVNALLLGDSALYLCASSRDTAGEQYFGPGTRLTVT.

The V gene is TRBV7-2, the J gene TRBJ2-3; 7 nucleotides agree with TRBD2. CDR3 length: 17 residues. Germline V lookup: CDR1 SGHTA, CDR2 FQGNSA. Trimming cost V 1 base and J 0 bases; bases outside gene matches: 7. The CDR3 DNA follows: TGTGCCAGCAGCTTAGTGTCGCCTAGCGGTAGCACAGATACGCAGTATTTT. It is translated as CASSLVSPSGSTDTQYF.

The genes are TRBV11-3 and TRBJ2-1; 9 bases fit TRBD2. Germline V CDR1 and CDR2: SGHNT, YENEEA. The V gene end was trimmed by 5 bases and the J gene end by 1 base; junction bases not matched to a gene: 9. This CDR3 is 17 amino acids long. DNA of the CDR3: TGTGCCAGCAGCCCTGGTGGGACTAGCTATTCCTACAATGAGCAGTTCTTC. Protein sequence: CASSPGGTSYSYNEQFF.

The CDR3 DNA reads TGTGCCACCAGTGAAGGACAGGGAAACATTCAGTACTTC. It specifies CATSEGQGNIQYF. The genes are TRBV24-1 and TRBJ2-4; TRBD1 agrees at 8 bases. With 4 bases clipped from V and 6 bases from J, the junction kept 1 base outside the gene matches. The CDR3 loop spans 13 amino acids. Per germline, CDR1 KGHDR and CDR2 SFDVKD.

This clone was found a few times. The chain joins TRBV15 to TRBJ2-7; 7 nucleotides line up with TRBD2. V gave up 0 bases and J gave up 2 bases; unmatched junction bases: 4. The CDR3 covers 15 residues. The germline V gene has CDR1 LNHNV and CDR2 YYDKDF (reference sequence). The CDR3 region has the DNA TGTGCCACCAGCAGAGAGGGGGGGTGGACCTACGAGCAGTACTTC. Translated, it gives CATSREGGWTYEQYF.

Concerning this clone itself: Because the CDR3's place on the DNA is in doubt, the DNA is left out and the CDR3 is given as listed by TCRdb. This sequence joins TRBV28 and TRBJ2-7; TRBD1, the table's D call, was not compared with the DNA. Germline V gene data show CDR1 as MDHEN and CDR2 as SYDVKM. The CDR3 region is 14 residues in length, termini included. The CDR3 region is CASSFFGRGTGDAF.

The chain has TRBV5-6 and TRBJ2-7, with 8 bases identical to TRBD1. CDR1 and CDR2 from the germline V gene are SGHDT and YYEEEE. V dropped 0 bases and J dropped 6; count of bases not matched to a gene: 2. CDR3 length: 13 amino acids. The DNA of the CDR3 is TGTGCCAGCAGCTTGGACAGGGGGACCGAGCAGTACTTC. Its protein product is CASSLDRGTEQYF.

J is TRBJ2-1 and V is TRBV29-1, with 8 bases matching TRBD1. The CDR3 spans 14 residues. Germline V gives CDR1 SQVTM, CDR2 ANQGSEA. The ends lost 4 bases at V and 3 bases at J; junction bases unmatched: 5. The CDR3 coding sequence is TGCAGCGTTGGTCTCACAGGGGGCTACAATGAGCAGTTCTTC. It is translated as CSVGLTGGYNEQFF.

This clone was detected only once. This chain uses TRBV27 with TRBJ2-7; D unresolved. Germline-derived CDR1 and CDR2 are MNHEY and SMNVEV (reference sequence). The CDR3 contains 12 residues. The V and J ends lost 6 bases and 3 bases respectively, with 9 bases between them. The DNA for the CDR3 is TGTGCCAGCAGGGATAGGAGCTACGAGCAGTACTTC. It encodes CASRDRSYEQYF.

Concerning this clone: At one of its ends the junction is not consistent with the germline gene, which may arise from a read error. CDR3 in amino acids: CASSLTTGVGETQYF. CDR3 DNA sequence: TGTGCCAGCAGCCTAACGACAGGGGTGGGAGAGACCCAGTACTTC. This rearrangement joins TRBV7-3 to TRBJ2-5; 8 bases line up with TRBD1. Germline lookup yields CDR1 SGHTA and CDR2 FQGTGA. The CDR3 is made up of 15 amino acids.

In the case of this clone: This specimen includes other DNA sequences encoding the same CDR3. This chain uses TRBV9 with TRBJ1-2; TRBD1 matches at 9 bases. Germline CDR1 is SGDLS and CDR2 is YYNGEE. With V trimmed by 0 bases and J by 2 bases, 2 bases remained unmatched. This CDR3 has 15 amino acids. CDR3: CASSVGGQGNYGYTF. In DNA, the CDR3 is TGTGCCAGCAGCGTAGGGGGACAGGGCAACTATGGCTACACCTTC.

The rearrangement uses TRBV5-1 and TRBJ2-1; D gene uncertain. The CDR3 runs to 13 residues. Trimming removed 6 bases at V and 9 bases at J, with 16 bases between. Germline V gene data show CDR1 as SGHRS and CDR2 as YFSETQ. The CDR3 sequence: CASTRLGPSEQFF. CDR3 in DNA: TGCGCCAGCACCCGCCTAGGTCCGAGTGAGCAGTTCTTC.

CDR3 bases: TGTGCCAGCAGTGTGGGGCAAATTGAAAAACTGTTTTTT. Residues: CASSVGQIEKLFF. The chain uses TRBV2 and TRBJ1-4, with D maybe TRBD1 (5 bases). CDR3 size: 13 residues. Per germline, CDR1 SNHLY and CDR2 FYNNEI. The V and J ends lost 4 bases and 7 bases respectively, with 10 bases between them.

The chain employs TRBV3-1 (or the pseudogene TRBV3-2) and TRBJ1-5, with a possible D match to TRBD1 (6 bases). Trimming pared 4 bases from V and 7 bases from J, leaving 17 bases between. Germline V gives CDR1 LGHDT, CDR2 YNNKEL (reference sequence). This CDR3 spans 15 amino acids. The CDR3 sequence: CASSPRGGGGQPQHF. CDR3 sequence (DNA): TGTGCCAGCAGCCCGAGGGGGGGCGGAGGACAGCCCCAGCATTTT.

This chain connects TRBV6-5 to TRBJ2-5, with 12 nucleotides matching TRBD2. V lost 8 bases, J lost 4 bases, and 8 bases stayed unmatched. The CDR3 covers 15 residues. The germline V gene has CDR1 MNHEY and CDR2 SVGAGI. The CDR3 sequence is CASGPSGGAGETQYF. The CDR3 DNA sequence: TGTGCCAGCGGACCTAGCGGGGGGGCCGGAGAGACCCAGTACTTC.

The J gene is TRBJ2-7, the V gene TRBV5-5; the D gene is possibly TRBD2 (7 bases). Germline CDR1 and CDR2: SGHKS and YYEKEE (reference sequence). V shed 1 base and J shed 11 bases, with 22 bases lying between them. This CDR3 is built from 15 residues. Here the CDR3 reads CASSLRAGAPIREYF. The CDR3 DNA sequence: TGTGCCAGCAGCTTGAGGGCGGGGGCGCCAATACGGGAGTACTTC.

The V gene is TRBV12-3 or TRBV12-4, the J gene TRBJ2-1; D is unresolved. The CDR3 loop spans 12 amino acids. Deletions cut 5 bases from V and 6 bases from J, with 8 bases between. CDR3 coding DNA: TGTGCCAGCAGTACGACTGGCAATGAGCAGTTCTTC. Its translation is CASSTTGNEQFF.

This clone was found once. This chain uses TRBV9 with TRBJ1-6; no clear D gene. The CDR3 runs to 14 residues. Trimming removed 0 bases from V and 7 bases from J, with 8 bases in between. CDR1 SGDLS and CDR2 YYNGEE come from the germline V gene. CDR3 residues: CASSVDPRNSPLHF. Here the CDR3 DNA reads TGTGCCAGCAGCGTAGACCCGAGAAATTCACCCCTCCACTTT.

The count of this clone is one. The chain recombines TRBV5-1 with TRBJ2-5; D perhaps matches TRBD2 (5 bases). Deletions cut 4 bases from V and 3 bases from J, with 10 bases between. The CDR3 has 13 amino acids. The germline V gene has CDR1 SGHRS and CDR2 YFSETQ. DNA of the CDR3: TGCGCCAGCAGCGAGGGCGCGAAAGAGACCCAGTACTTC. Translating gives CASSEGAKETQYF. Full variable domain (outside the CDR3, taken from reference TRBV5-1 and TRBJ2-5): KAGVTQTPRYLIKTRGQQVTLSCSPISGHRSVSWYQQTPGQGLQFLFEYFSETQRNKGNFPGRFSGRQFSNSRSEMNVSTLELGDSALYLCASSEGAKETQYFGPGTRLLVL.

CDR3 amino acids: CASSSTVTTSSTDTQYF. CDR3 DNA sequence: TGCGCCAGCAGCTCAACAGTGACAACCTCTAGCACAGATACGCAGTATTTT. This chain connects TRBV5-1 to TRBJ2-3; D call uncertain. The CDR3 consists of 17 residues. Germline V gives CDR1 SGHRS, CDR2 YFSETQ. V lost 3 bases and J lost 0, with 17 bases in between.

V gene TRBV25-1 combines with J gene TRBJ1-5; D unresolved. This CDR3 contains 15 residues. The ends were cut back, 5 bases at V and 1 base at J, with 12 bases in the middle. The germline V gene has CDR1 MGHDK and CDR2 SYGVNS. The CDR3 bases are TGTGCCAGCAGTTATACAGACAAGAGCAATCAGCCCCAGCATTTT. Translating gives CASSYTDKSNQPQHF. The variable domain in full, with the rest retrieved from reference TRBV25-1 and TRBJ1-5, is EADIYQTPRYLVIGTGKKITLECSQTMGHDKMYWYQQDPGMELHLIHYSYGVNSTEKGDLSSESTVSRIRTEHFPLTLESARPSHTSQYLCASSYTDKSNQPQHFGDGTRLSIL.

The rearrangement uses TRBV3-1 (or the pseudogene TRBV3-2) and TRBJ1-6; 9 nucleotides match TRBD1. Germline V lookup: CDR1 LGHDT, CDR2 YNNKEL (reference sequence). The V gene end was trimmed by 4 bases and the J gene end by 7 bases; junction bases not matched to a gene: 8. The CDR3 sequence is 16 residues long. CDR3: CASSLLRTGVNSPLHF. The CDR3 coding sequence is TGTGCCAGCAGCCTTCTAAGGACAGGGGTGAATTCACCCCTCCACTTT.

This clone came up once. V usage is TRBV29-1 and J usage is TRBJ1-1, with D perhaps matching TRBD1 (6 bases). Germline V CDR1 and CDR2: SQVTM, ANQGSEA. The ends were cut back, 2 bases at V and 0 bases at J, with 13 bases in the middle. The length of the CDR3 is 15 residues. CDR3 nucleotide sequence: TGCAGCGTTGAAAGGCAGGGGACCTTGAACACTGAAGCTTTCTTT. This translates into CSVERQGTLNTEAFF.

J is TRBJ2-1 and V is TRBV7-2, with 8 bases that match TRBD1. Germline CDR1 and CDR2: SGHTA and FQGNSA. The CDR3 runs to 16 residues. The trim removed 7 bases at V and 6 bases at J, leaving 14 bases unmatched. The CDR3 DNA reads as TGTGCCAGCACCCCATCCTGGGGGACAGGCCGCAATGAGCAGTTCTTC. Translation gives CASTPSWGTGRNEQFF.

The genes are TRBV9 and TRBJ2-3; 9 nucleotides agree with TRBD2. J was trimmed by 4 bases and V by 0 bases; bases with no gene match: 6. Looked up from germline, CDR1 is SGDLS and CDR2 is YYNGEE. The CDR3 is made up of 16 amino acids. The CDR3 DNA reads TGTGCCAGCAGCGTAGAGCTAGCGGGGTGGGCAGATACGCAGTATTTT. This encodes CASSVELAGWADTQYF.

The rearrangement links TRBV7-2 to TRBJ2-1; 7 bases map to TRBD1. V was pared by 6 bases and J by 2 bases, with 7 bases of the junction left unmatched. The CDR3 is made up of 15 amino acids. CDR1 is SGHTA and CDR2 is FQGNSA in the germline V gene. CDR3 sequence reads: CASRATGVTYNEQFF. DNA for the CDR3: TGTGCCAGCAGGGCTACAGGGGTCACCTACAATGAGCAGTTCTTC.